Each of the 13 T cell receptor beta chains below was sequenced from the same sample in a study of TIL therapy for anti-PD-1-resistant metastatic lung cancer. Time point defined: pre-treatment sample, taken before nivolumab and TIL therapy. This was the immunoSEQ v3 assay. Clones were sequenced by immunoSEQ multiplex PCR, and TCRdb holds only the in-frame ones, with some missing. This sample yields roughly 17,000 clones, of which over 70% are seen a single time; more than 30% belongs to the top ten. This material consisted of blood, taken at baseline. Every receptor here comes from a person between 25 and 80 years old with non-small cell lung cancer.

J is TRBJ2-1 and V is TRBV7-9; no definite D call. V was shortened by 3 bases and J by 0 bases, with 9 bases between the two germline ends. This CDR3 region has 15 residues. Germline lookup yields CDR1 SEHNR and CDR2 FQNEAQ (reference sequence). The CDR3: CASSLSGSSYNEQFF. In DNA form, the CDR3 reads TGTGCCAGCAGCTTGTCCGGCAGCTCCTACAATGAGCAGTTCTTC.

With respect to this clone: A much larger clone differs from this one at a single base, so this may be a read error. At the DNA level, this CDR3 is encoded by other sequences in the same sample as well. This chain uses TRBV9 with TRBJ1-5; a possible D gene is TRBD1 (5 bases). The V gene's germline CDR1 is SGDLS and CDR2 YYNGEE. The V gene lost 8 bases and the J gene lost 8 bases, with 20 bases spanning the gap. There are 14 residues in the CDR3. The chain's CDR3 is CASSSRDGPEPQHF. CDR3 bases: TGTGCCAGTAGCTCCCGGGACGGGCCTGAGCCCCAGCATTTT.

The chain links TRBV7-2 to TRBJ2-4, with D perhaps matching TRBD2 (5 bases). This CDR3 has 16 residues. The V end was cut by 4 bases, the J end by 0 bases, with 13 bases between. Per the germline V gene, CDR1 is SGHTA and CDR2 is FQGNSA. CDR3 sequence reads: CASSSRGRQAKNIQYF. The CDR3 DNA is TGTGCCAGCAGCTCCCGAGGGCGGCAAGCCAAAAACATTCAGTACTTC.

The chain uses TRBV4-3 and TRBJ2-5, with 7 bases matching TRBD2. V trimming: 2 bases; J trimming: 2 bases; junction bases outside the gene matches: 8. Germline CDR1 is LGHNA and CDR2 is YSLEER. The CDR3 is 16 amino acids. The CDR3 DNA is TGCGCCAGCAGCCAAACTCCGCCGGGGGGTCAAGAGACCCAGTACTTC. Amino acid sequence: CASSQTPPGGQETQYF.

The V and J genes are TRBV14 and TRBJ1-2; maybe TRBD1 (5 bases). The CDR3 is 13 residues long. Germline V gene lookup returns CDR1 SGHDN and CDR2 FVKESK. Trimming pared 1 base from V and 3 bases from J, leaving 6 bases between. The CDR3 nucleotides are TGTGCCAGCAGCCAAGGACAGCACTATGGCTACACCTTC. Amino acid sequence: CASSQGQHYGYTF.

This clone was seen a few times. This chain uses TRBV6-6 with TRBJ2-7; D might be TRBD1 (6 bases). Germline CDR1 reads MNHNY; CDR2 reads SVGAGI (reference sequence). V gave up 6 bases and J gave up 4 bases, with 10 bases separating them. The CDR3 consists of 12 residues. CDR3 sequence (DNA): TGTGCCAGCAGGAGGACAGAGTACGAGCAGTACTTC. It yields the protein CASRRTEYEQYF.

By its share, this clone is medium-sized. The chain couples TRBV5-6 to TRBJ1-6; D unclear. The V end was cut by 5 bases, the J end by 13 bases, with 16 bases between. Per germline, CDR1 SGHDT and CDR2 YYEEEE. The CDR3 is 13 amino acids. The CDR3 here is CASRFVGETPLHF. CDR3 DNA: TGTGCCAGCAGATTCGTCGGGGAAACTCCCCTCCACTTT.

This clone ranks as medium-sized. The gene calls are TRBV11-3 and TRBJ2-1; TRBD2 is a possible D gene (5 bases). V lost 4 bases and J lost 9, with 10 bases in between. Germline-derived CDR1 and CDR2 are SGHNT and YENEEA. This CDR3 has 12 residues. The chain's CDR3 is CASSSLGGEQFF. CDR3 bases: TGTGCCAGCAGCTCGCTAGGAGGTGAGCAGTTCTTC.

The J gene is TRBJ2-7, the V gene TRBV5-4; D possibly matches TRBD1 or TRBD2 (5 bases each). Germline-derived CDR1 and CDR2 are SGHNT and YYREEE (reference sequence). V was clipped by 4 bases and J by 3 bases, with 17 bases between them. This CDR3 region has 15 residues. The CDR3 loop is CASSTGTPTLYEQYF. For the CDR3, the DNA is TGTGCCAGCAGCACCGGGACCCCGACACTCTACGAGCAGTACTTC.

The chain couples TRBV4-1 to TRBJ1-2, with D hard to call. V lost 1 base and J lost 3, with 9 bases in between. This CDR3 is built from 14 residues. Germline V gene lookup returns CDR1 MGHRA and CDR2 YSYEKL. CDR3 DNA: TGCGCCAGCAGCCAAGGCACGGTCTACTATGGCTACACCTTC. Translated: CASSQGTVYYGYTF.

This clone came up once. CDR3 residues: CASRDMGDEKLFF. CDR3 nucleotides: TGTGCCAGTAGGGACATGGGGGATGAAAAACTGTTTTTT. This chain links TRBV19 with TRBJ1-4; tentative D call: TRBD1 (5 bases). The V and J ends lost 6 bases and 6 bases respectively, with 11 bases between them. This CDR3 has 13 amino acids. CDR1 and CDR2 from the germline V gene are LNHDA and SQIVND (reference sequence).

V gene TRBV6-1 combines with J gene TRBJ1-1; 7 bases align to TRBD1. CDR1 is MNHNS and CDR2 is SASEGT in the germline V gene. The J segment lost 4 bases and the V segment lost 2 bases, leaving 4 bases of the junction unmatched. This CDR3 has 14 amino acids. CDR3 nucleotide sequence: TGTGCCAGCAGTGAACAGGGGGAAATCACTGAAGCTTTCTTT. It specifies CASSEQGEITEAFF.

This clone showed up just a few times. The CDR3 loop is CASSQGTGGAEQYF. Here the CDR3 DNA reads TGCGCCAGCAGCCAGGGGACAGGGGGCGCCGAGCAGTACTTC. The chain employs TRBV4-1 and TRBJ2-7, with TRBD1 identical over 12 bases. V was pared by 3 bases and J by 6 bases, with 3 bases of the junction left unmatched. The CDR3 has 14 amino acids. Germline V gene data show CDR1 as MGHRA and CDR2 as YSYEKL.